A selection of T cell receptor beta chains follows, all from one sample in a study of type 1 regulatory T cells. Each CDR3 protein is one row after TCRdb ran MiXCR on the reads. The profile covers about 68,000 distinct CDR3 sequences, with 50% to 70% appearing a single time and 7.6% taken by the ten largest. No antigens are known for them. The sequenced sample was cultured T cells, either the whole culture or a sorted T cell fraction (not recorded which). These receptor sequences come from a human donor in good health. Each CDR3 is given with its conserved first and last residue. The order of the fields is clone size, J gene, D gene, V gene, CDR3 protein. A D gene is named only where the DNA matches it firmly. Expanded clones get a size class; other rows say once, few or many, or leave the size out.

clone size: medium-sized; J gene: TRBJ2-1; D gene: TRBD2; V gene: TRBV5-1; CDR3 protein: CASSRLPSGSLGNEQFF
clone size: -; J gene: TRBJ1-3; D gene: -; V gene: TRBV7-3; CDR3 protein: CASSSGPGNTIYF
clone size: few; J gene: TRBJ1-1; D gene: -; V gene: TRBV5-1; CDR3 protein: CASSRGGFGNTEAFF
clone size: -; J gene: TRBJ2-1; D gene: -; V gene: TRBV24-1; CDR3 protein: CATREGDSQFF
clone size: -; J gene: TRBJ2-7; D gene: -; V gene: TRBV20-1; CDR3 protein: CSARVTGGWFSEQYF
clone size: -; J gene: TRBJ2-1; D gene: TRBD2; V gene: TRBV20-1; CDR3 protein: CSARVLAGVINNEQFF
clone size: -; J gene: TRBJ2-2; D gene: -; V gene: TRBV20-1; CDR3 protein: CSAPTSRDTGELFF
clone size: -; J gene: TRBJ2-5; D gene: -; V gene: TRBV7-9; CDR3 protein: CASSRRQETQYF
clone size: -; J gene: TRBJ1-4; D gene: -; V gene: TRBV27; CDR3 protein: CASSSMGAGGEKLFF
clone size: -; J gene: TRBJ2-1; D gene: -; V gene: TRBV28; CDR3 protein: CASGLTGPQFF
clone size: few; J gene: TRBJ2-2; D gene: TRBD2; V gene: TRBV5-1; CDR3 protein: CASSLDTSGMWELFF
clone size: once; J gene: TRBJ2-1; D gene: TRBD2; V gene: TRBV4-1; CDR3 protein: CASSQERLAGVNEQFF
clone size: -; J gene: TRBJ2-1; D gene: -; V gene: TRBV27; CDR3 protein: CASSSLRFYNEQFF
clone size: -; J gene: TRBJ1-2; D gene: TRBD1; V gene: TRBV19; CDR3 protein: CASSILQGNNYGYTF
clone size: few; J gene: TRBJ2-1; D gene: TRBD2; V gene: TRBV6-1; CDR3 protein: CASGGLRGRSYNEQFF
clone size: -; J gene: TRBJ1-2; D gene: -; V gene: TRBV30; CDR3 protein: CAWSIGGDGYTF
clone size: -; J gene: TRBJ2-1; D gene: -; V gene: TRBV6-5; CDR3 protein: CASRPPAGRVGEQFF
clone size: -; J gene: TRBJ2-2; D gene: -; V gene: TRBV4-2; CDR3 protein: CASSQDRDPTGELFF
clone size: -; J gene: TRBJ2-5; D gene: -; V gene: TRBV2; CDR3 protein: CASSVRSRETQYF
clone size: -; J gene: TRBJ2-1; D gene: -; V gene: TRBV5-1; CDR3 protein: CASSQETIGEQFF
clone size: -; J gene: TRBJ2-1; D gene: -; V gene: TRBV20-1; CDR3 protein: CSARPYPDGGQFF
clone size: -; J gene: TRBJ1-5; D gene: TRBD1; V gene: TRBV20-1; CDR3 protein: CSATPTGFGQPQHF
clone size: once; J gene: TRBJ2-3; D gene: -; V gene: TRBV3-1; CDR3 protein: CASSQDRRNTQYF